The rows below give T cell receptor beta chains drawn from one sample of a study of Ad26.COV2.S vaccination and SARS-CoV-2 variants. Sequencing used immunoSEQ multiplex PCR; TCRdb keeps in-frame clones, though not all of them. The repertoire includes 430,000 or so clones, about 93% of them detected once, and 12% sits in the top ten. The sequences come from peripheral blood, collected in a trial of Ad26.COV2.S vaccine versus placebo. These receptors all come from a person between 18 and 65 years old who received the Ad26.COV2.S COVID-19 vaccine or a placebo. Both conserved end residues are part of each CDR3. A D gene is named only where the DNA matches it firmly. A clone size is listed for some rows: how often the clone was seen (once, few, many), or a class if it is expanded.

>TRBV6-5|TRBJ2-4|once|-
TGTGCCAGCAGGGACAGTCAAAACATTCAGTACTTC
CASRDSQNIQYF
>TRBV28|TRBJ1-1|few|-
TGTGCCAGCAGTTGGGGAAACACTGAAGCTTTCTTT
CASSWGNTEAFF
>TRBV28|TRBJ2-7|-|-
TGTGCCGCGGGTTTGGGCGAGCAGTACTTC
CAAGLGEQYF
>TRBV27|TRBJ2-7|-|-
TGTGCCAGCAGCACTATTACCGAAAGCGAGCAGTACTTC
CASSTITESEQYF
>TRBV10-3|TRBJ2-7|-|-
TGTGCCATCAGTGACAGGGGCGAATCCTACGAGCAGTACTTC
CAISDRGESYEQYF
>TRBV7-9|TRBJ1-1|-|-
TGTGCCAGCAGCTGGGACCCTAGAAACACTGAAGCTTTCTTT
CASSWDPRNTEAFF
>TRBV10-3|TRBJ1-5|-|-
TGTGCCATCAGTGAGAGGACAGCGGGCAATCAGCCCCAGCATTTT
CAISERTAGNQPQHF
>TRBV6-5|TRBJ2-4|-|-
TGTGCCAGCAGTCCTGGGCCGTGGGGCAAAAACATTCAGTACTTC
CASSPGPWGKNIQYF
>TRBV30|TRBJ2-7|-|-
TGTGCCTGGAGTGTTAACGGAGAAGAGCAGTACTTC
CAWSVNGEEQYF
>TRBV18|TRBJ2-3|once|-
TGTGCCAGCTCACCGAGGGGGGCTAGCACAGATACGCAGTATTTT
CASSPRGASTDTQYF
>TRBV19|TRBJ2-3|-|-
TGTGCCAGTAGTCCCCATAGCTTGGTGGGAAGGACAGATACGCAGTATTTT
CASSPHSLVGRTDTQYF
>TRBV27|TRBJ1-1|-|TRBD1
TGTGCCAGCAGTTGGGACAGGGAGGACACTGAAGCTTTCTTT
CASSWDREDTEAFF
>TRBV5-5|TRBJ1-1|-|-
TGTGCCAGCAGCTTGGCGGGAGGGGTGAACACTGAAGCTTTCTTT
CASSLAGGVNTEAFF
>TRBV3-1/TRBV3-2|TRBJ1-3|-|-
TGTGCCAGCAGCCTCGGACAGCAGCCTGGAAACACCATATATTTT
CASSLGQQPGNTIYF
>TRBV18|TRBJ1-6|many|TRBD1
TGTGCCAGCTCCTTTGAGGGACAGGGGGCTGATCCACCCCTCCACTTT
CASSFEGQGADPPLHF
>TRBV4-3|TRBJ1-1|-|TRBD1
TGCGCCAGCAACCAAGGGCTTCGGCAGGGGGCTACTGAAGCTTTCTTT
CASNQGLRQGATEAFF
>TRBV27|TRBJ1-6|-|-
TGTGCCAGCAGTTTACAGGGAAGCTCCTATAATTCACCCCTCCACTTT
CASSLQGSSYNSPLHF
>TRBV7-2|TRBJ2-3|-|-
TGTGCCAGCAGCCCTAGCACAGATACGCAGTATTTT
CASSPSTDTQYF
>TRBV5-5|TRBJ2-7|-|TRBD2
TGTGCCAGCAGCTTCGGCGGGAGCCCCTCCTACGAGCAGTACTTC
CASSFGGSPSYEQYF
>TRBV27|TRBJ2-3|once|TRBD2
TGTGCCAGCAGTGAAGCGGGAGGGCCGGTAGATACGCAGTATTTT
CASSEAGGPVDTQYF
>TRBV5-1|TRBJ2-7|-|-
TGCGCCAGCAGCAACACCTACGAGCAGTACTTC
CASSNTYEQYF
>TRBV28|TRBJ1-2|-|-
TGTGCCAGCAGGCCTGCGGGGAATGACTATGGCTACACCTTC
CASRPAGNDYGYTF
>TRBV7-8|TRBJ2-1|-|TRBD2
TGTGCCAGCGGAGGGCTAGCGGGAGTTAATGAGCAGTTCTTC
CASGGLAGVNEQFF
>TRBV4-1|TRBJ1-6|-|-
TGCGCCAGCAGCCAATCGGGGCTATCACCCCTCCACTTT
CASSQSGLSPLHF